The rows below give T cell receptor beta chains drawn from one sample of a study of STAT3 mutations in large granular lymphocyte leukemia. Using immunoSEQ multiplex PCR, the repertoire was profiled, and TCRdb retains in-frame clones only, with some absent. Of tens of thousands of clones listed, about three quarters are singletons. What was sequenced was peripheral blood mononuclear cells. The receptors were gathered from a woman between 50 and 59 years old with T-cell large granular lymphocyte leukemia. Some clones in this sample may be carry-over from other donors' samples. The CDR3 runs from the conserved cysteine through the conserved F or W. The D gene is left open where the match is weak.

d_gene	len	j_gene	v_gene	CDR3aa	CDR3nt
-	13	TRBJ2-7	TRBV6-6	CASSYVGSYEQYF	TGTGCCAGCAGTTACGTGGGGTCCTACGAGCAGTACTTC
-	14	TRBJ2-5	TRBV5-6	CASSDRFGFETQYF	TGTGCCAGCAGCGATAGGTTTGGTTTCGAGACCCAGTACTTC
-	11	TRBJ1-2	TRBV25-1	CASSDGYGYTF	TGTGCCAGCAGTGATGGCTATGGCTACACCTTC
-	15	TRBJ2-6	TRBV5-4	CASSPAGTGANVLTF	TGTGCCAGCAGCCCCGCAGGGACAGGGGCCAACGTCCTGACTTTC
-	12	TRBJ2-7	TRBV2	CASRDSSYEQYF	TGTGCCAGCAGGGACAGCTCCTACGAGCAGTACTTC
-	13	TRBJ2-3	TRBV7-2	CASSLGRGASKYF	TGTGCCAGCAGCTTAGGGAGAGGGGCTAGCAAGTATTTT
-	13	TRBJ2-3	TRBV19	CASSGGFADTQYF	TGTGCCAGTTCAGGCGGCTTTGCTGATACGCAGTATTTT
TRBD2	18	TRBJ2-3	TRBV7-2	CASSPLGAGLSSTDTQYF	TGTGCCAGCAGCCCCTTAGGAGCGGGATTATCTAGCACAGATACGCAGTATTTT
TRBD2	15	TRBJ2-2	TRBV5-1	CASSFTSGRAGELFF	TGCGCCAGCAGCTTCACTAGCGGGAGGGCCGGGGAGCTGTTTTTT
TRBD1	16	TRBJ2-2	TRBV18	CASSPPDRANTGELFF	TGTGCCAGCTCACCACCCGACAGGGCGAACACCGGGGAGCTGTTTTTT
-	13	TRBJ1-1	TRBV5-1	CASSFRANTEAFF	TGCGCCAGCAGCTTTCGGGCGAACACTGAAGCTTTCTTT